This T cell receptor beta chain appears in the sequencing data of a study of cytomegalovirus exposure and HLA in healthy donors. Background on the study: In a later analysis, the 120 or so validation repertoires were reported to have used the same platform as the roughly 610 first-cohort repertoires. Study findings and constraints: Over 150 TCR beta chains were listed as cytomegalovirus-associated. It was reportedly the case that the classifier diagnosed cytomegalovirus status with high specificity and sensitivity.

The study drew the donors from its approximately 110-subject validation cohort, separate from the approximately 690-subject first cohort. The germline V gene encodes CDR1 SGHTA and CDR2 FQGTGA. J gave up 2 bases and V 2 bases, and 4 bases lay outside the gene matches. This CDR3 has 15 residues. About this clone itself: Its antigen is not known.

Assay: immunoSEQ multiplex PCR; the TCRdb copy retains only in-frame clones and omits some. The data show hundreds of thousands of clones, with approximately 90% seen just once and 0.83% held by the top ten. What was sequenced was PBMCs. The V and J genes are TRBV7-3 and TRBJ2-7, with 9 nucleotides matching TRBD2. The clonotype was recovered from a young woman in good health and CMV-seronegative. The CDR3 DNA reads as TGTGCCAGCAGCTTATTATCTAGCGGGACCTACGAGCAGTACTTC. Translated, it gives CASSLLSSGTYEQYF.